This T cell receptor (beta chain) comes out of a study of human T cells and chemical hapten exposure. Study-wide context: The patients were mostly female; they had alopecia areata, totalis or universalis.

This clonotype was detected only a few times. The antigen is unknown. Study-wide results and caveats: Every donor had alopecia, and their immune response may therefore differ from healthy people's.

Specified time point: pre-sensitization, week 0. Sample treatment: therapeutic diphenylcyclopropenone sensitization with weekly scalp DPC. What the library attached to individual cDNA molecules were unique molecular identifiers. Each CDR3 protein gets one entry after TCRdb re-called the RACE reads with MiXCR. The repertoire holds 38,000 or so distinct CDR3 sequences, 7.5% to 8% seen once, with around 1.2% in the top ten. The clonotype was recovered from a woman aged 45-65 years with alopecia areata. Some clones in this sample may be carry-over from other donors' samples. The material sequenced was whole blood, taken in connection with sensitization to the hapten diphenylcyclopropenone (DPC).

The CDR3 spells CSGGQAQETQYF. The CDR3 nucleotides are TGCAGCGGAGGACAAGCACAAGAGACCCAGTACTTC. V usage is TRBV29-1 and J usage is TRBJ2-5; tentatively, D is TRBD1 (5 bases). The CDR3 spans 12 residues. CDR1 is SQVTM and CDR2 is ANQGSEA in the germline V gene. V shed 7 bases and J shed 2 bases, with 11 bases lying between them.